The rows below give T cell receptor beta chains drawn from one sample of a study of T cells in Graves' hyperthyroidism and ophthalmopathy. TCRdb re-analysed the multiplex PCR reads in MiXCR, keeping a single row per CDR3 protein. The data show roughly 500,000 distinct CDR3 sequences, about 45% seen once. The material sequenced was peripheral blood or thyroid tissue (not recorded which). The receptor source for this set is an adult woman with Graves' disease, either hyperthyroidism or ophthalmopathy (not recorded which). CDR3s include the opening cysteine and the closing phenylalanine or tryptophan. The D gene is left open where the match is weak. Only part of the rows carry a size: once, few, many, or a class if the clone is expanded.

clone size | D gene | J gene | V gene | CDR3 protein | CDR3 DNA
- | - | TRBJ1-5 | TRBV7-2 | CASSPSSGKETQHF | TGTGCCAGCAGCCCCTCTAGCGGAAAAGAGACCCAGCATTTT
- | - | TRBJ1-5 | TRBV11-2 | CASSLTARGQETQHF | TGTGCCAGCAGCTTGACAGCCCGAGGGCAAGAGACCCAGCATTTT
many | - | TRBJ2-2 | TRBV19 | CASSIRGNTGELFF | TGTGCCAGTAGTATCCGGGGTAACACCGGGGAGCTGTTTTTT
few | - | TRBJ1-2 | TRBV19 | CASRFRRDYTF | TGTGCCAGTCGTTTCCGCCGGGACTACACCTTC
- | - | TRBJ1-2 | TRBV10-3 | CAISEPVTGGYTF | TGTGCCATCAGTGAGCCCGTGACCGGGGGCTACACCTTC
once | TRBD1 | TRBJ2-1 | TRBV9 | CASSGYRGNEQFF | TGTGCCAGCAGCGGTTACAGGGGGAATGAGCAGTTCTTC
- | - | TRBJ2-5 | TRBV25-1 | CASVDPTDGETQYF | TGTGCCAGCGTTGATCCGACAGACGGGGAGACCCAGTACTTC
- | - | TRBJ1-6 | TRBV11-2 | CASSLDGENDLHF | TGTGCCAGCAGCTTAGATGGGGAAAACGACCTCCACTTT
few | TRBD1 | TRBJ1-6 | TRBV20-1 | CSAHPDRGNSPLHF | TGCAGTGCACATCCGGACAGGGGGAATTCACCCCTCCACTTT
- | - | TRBJ1-2 | TRBV2 | CASKRDGGNYGYTF | TGTGCCAGCAAAAGGGACGGAGGAAACTATGGCTACACCTTC
few | - | TRBJ1-1 | TRBV12-3/TRBV12-4 | CASSLAGGNLGWAFF | TGTGCCAGCAGTTTAGCGGGAGGCAATCTGGGCTGGGCTTTCTTT
- | - | TRBJ1-2 | TRBV10-2 | CASSESVRTYGYTF | TGCGCCAGCAGTGAGTCGGTGAGGACATATGGCTACACCTTC
few | TRBD2 | TRBJ2-3 | TRBV29-1 | CSAGPLADLTDTQYF | TGCAGCGCGGGCCCCCTAGCGGACCTCACAGATACGCAGTATTTT
few | - | TRBJ2-6 | TRBV27 | CASRPYPPLYSGANVLTF | TGTGCCAGCAGGCCCTACCCACCTCTCTATTCTGGGGCCAACGTCCTGACTTTC
- | - | TRBJ1-1 | TRBV7-3 | CASSQSGGGTEAFF | TGTGCCAGCAGCCAAAGTGGGGGCGGCACTGAAGCTTTCTTT
- | - | TRBJ1-1 | TRBV11-2 | CASSLNDETPTEAFF | TGTGCCAGCAGCTTAAATGATGAAACTCCCACTGAAGCTTTCTTT
many | TRBD1 | TRBJ2-6 | TRBV5-1 | CASSFAGGASGANVLTF | TGCGCCAGCAGCTTCGCAGGGGGCGCCTCTGGGGCCAACGTCCTGACTTTC
many | - | TRBJ1-4 | TRBV11-2 | CASSLVQEKLFF | TGTGCCAGCAGCTTAGTGCAGGAAAAACTGTTTTTT
- | TRBD2 | TRBJ2-7 | TRBV7-2 | CACTLGLAGGGAYEQYF | TGTGCCTGTACACTGGGACTAGCGGGAGGAGGGGCCTACGAGCAGTACTTC
many | - | TRBJ2-7 | TRBV5-4 | CASSLGPEGHYEQYF | TGTGCCAGCAGCTTGGGTCCGGAAGGGCACTACGAGCAGTACTTC
- | - | TRBJ2-2 | TRBV11-2 | CASSLGPGTGELFF | TGTGCCAGCAGCTTAGGTCCAGGGACCGGGGAGCTGTTTTTT
- | - | TRBJ2-1 | TRBV2 | CASYHGGLEPNEQFF | TGTGCCAGCTACCACGGGGGACTCGAGCCCAATGAGCAGTTCTTC
few | - | TRBJ2-5 | TRBV27 | CASSLLGAGTQYF | TGTGCCAGCAGTTTATTGGGGGCGGGGACCCAGTACTTC
once | - | TRBJ2-1 | TRBV20-1 | CSAPSPPHGEQFF | TGCAGTGCTCCCTCCCCACCTCACGGTGAGCAGTTCTTC
many | - | TRBJ2-5 | TRBV6-5 | CASTPQAQETQYF | TGTGCCAGCACCCCGCAAGCCCAAGAGACCCAGTACTTC
few | - | TRBJ1-2 | TRBV29-1 | CSVPITPRGHGGYGYTF | TGCAGCGTTCCCATTACACCCCGGGGGCATGGTGGCTATGGCTACACCTTC
many | - | TRBJ1-2 | TRBV28 | CASSSKMGYGYTF | TGTGCCAGCAGTTCGAAAATGGGGTATGGCTACACCTTC
- | - | TRBJ1-5 | TRBV12-3/TRBV12-4 | CASSLADSIRQPQHF | TGTGCCAGCAGTTTAGCGGACAGTATCAGGCAGCCCCAGCATTTT
- | - | TRBJ2-5 | TRBV2 | CASGWRPGGTQYF | TGTGCCAGCGGTTGGCGACCCGGTGGGACCCAGTACTTC
many | - | TRBJ1-5 | TRBV19 | CASSIPNQPQHF | TGTGCCAGTAGTATACCGAATCAGCCCCAGCATTTT
- | - | TRBJ1-5 | TRBV19 | CANRPPGGETQHF | TGTGCCAATAGACCTCCGGGAGGAGAGACCCAGCATTTT
many | TRBD1 | TRBJ2-7 | TRBV10-1 | CASRTGVSYEQYF | TGCGCCAGCAGGACAGGGGTTTCCTACGAGCAGTACTTC
- | - | TRBJ2-1 | TRBV7-9 | CASSPAVGTLAYEQFF | TGTGCCAGCAGCCCGGCGGTTGGGACTCTAGCTTACGAGCAGTTCTTC
- | - | TRBJ2-5 | TRBV7-2 | CASSLSGSETQYF | TGTGCCAGCAGCTTAAGTGGCTCGGAGACCCAGTACTTC
- | - | TRBJ1-5 | TRBV15 | CATSRLRHAKSNQPQHF | TGTGCCACCAGCAGATTAAGACACGCCAAGAGCAATCAGCCCCAGCATTTT
many | - | TRBJ2-2 | TRBV7-9 | CASSLQRRGELFF | TGTGCCAGCAGCCTCCAGAGGAGAGGGGAGCTGTTTTTT
- | TRBD1 | TRBJ1-4 | TRBV12-3/TRBV12-4 | CASSWPGQGGGEKLFF | TGTGCCAGCAGTTGGCCGGGACAGGGAGGGGGTGAAAAACTGTTTTTT
- | - | TRBJ2-5 | TRBV7-8 | CASSLAVQATQYF | TGTGCCAGCAGCTTAGCGGTCCAGGCAACCCAGTACTTC
many | TRBD1 | TRBJ1-1 | TRBV7-9 | CASSLIQGAIFRAFF | TGTGCCAGCAGCTTAATCCAGGGGGCAATTTTTAGAGCTTTCTTT
- | - | TRBJ1-6 | TRBV10-2 | CASSAGLSPLHF | TGCGCCAGCAGTGCCGGACTATCACCCCTCCACTTT
- | TRBD2 | TRBJ2-3 | TRBV7-3 | CASSTRGSGSTDTQYF | TGTGCCAGCAGCACCCGGGGTAGCGGGAGCACAGATACGCAGTATTTT